This is a list of T cell receptor beta chains from one sample in a study of blood T cell repertoires in COVID-19. Produced via immunoSEQ multiplex PCR; TCRdb's table is partial and in-frame only. The table includes 350,000 or so clones, 80% to 90% detected once. The sequenced sample consisted of PBMCs or T cells enriched from blood (not recorded which). The receptors derive from a woman aged 40 to 50 with acute COVID-19. The CDR3 runs from the conserved cysteine through the conserved F or W. D genes are given only for firm matches. Expanded clones get a size class; other rows say once, few or many, or leave the size out.

CDR3	DNA	size	D	V	J
CASSSEREQYF	TGTGCCAGCAGCTCCGAGCGGGAGCAGTACTTC	.	.	TRBV7-2	TRBJ2-7
CASSHGIYGYTF	TGCGCCAGCAGCCACGGGATTTATGGCTACACCTTC	.	.	TRBV4-1	TRBJ1-2
CASTSVKGARNYEQYF	TGTGCCAGCACATCCGTTAAGGGGGCTCGGAACTACGAGCAGTACTTC	.	TRBD1	TRBV28	TRBJ2-7
CASRATGTSGSSIGELFF	TGTGCCAGCAGGGCAACCGGGACTAGCGGGAGTAGTATCGGGGAGCTGTTTTTT	.	TRBD2	TRBV7-9	TRBJ2-2
CASTLTENTEAFF	TGTGCCAGCACCCTGACAGAGAACACTGAAGCTTTCTTT	.	.	TRBV2	TRBJ1-1
CASSYPSRTEEFF	TGTGCCAGCAGTTACCCTTCCCGGACAGAGGAGTTCTTC	.	.	TRBV6-5	TRBJ2-1
CASSQGGGEGNEQFF	TGCGCCAGCAGCCAAGGAGGCGGGGAAGGCAATGAGCAGTTCTTC	.	.	TRBV4-3	TRBJ2-1
CASSSRTGANYGYTF	TGTGCCAGCAGTTCCCGGACAGGGGCCAACTATGGCTACACCTTC	once	TRBD1	TRBV27	TRBJ1-2
CASSQVSGVEGYTF	TGCGCCAGCAGCCAAGTCAGCGGAGTGGAGGGCTACACCTTC	.	.	TRBV4-1	TRBJ1-2
CSAETSGRNYEQYF	TGCAGCGCTGAGACTAGCGGGAGGAACTACGAGCAGTACTTC	.	TRBD2	TRBV29-1	TRBJ2-7
CASSPLRPGGVPNTEAFF	TGTGCCAGCTCACCACTACGCCCAGGGGGCGTTCCGAACACTGAAGCTTTCTTT	few	TRBD1	TRBV18	TRBJ1-1
CASSLVGGRGGEQYF	TGCGCCAGCAGCTTGGTCGGGGGGCGCGGGGGCGAGCAGTACTTC	.	.	TRBV5-1	TRBJ2-7
CASRSVSTEAFF	TGTGCCAGCCGGTCGGTGAGCACTGAAGCTTTCTTT	.	.	TRBV3-1/TRBV3-2	TRBJ1-1
CASSVAKEQGHLYGYTF	TGTGCCAGCAGCGTAGCTAAGGAACAGGGCCACCTCTATGGCTACACCTTC	.	.	TRBV9	TRBJ1-2
CASSSGQTRQETQYF	TGTGCCAGTAGCTCCGGACAGACGAGACAAGAGACCCAGTACTTC	.	.	TRBV19	TRBJ2-5
CASSEIGRNYGYTF	TGTGCCAGCAGTGAAATCGGTCGGAACTATGGCTACACCTTC	.	.	TRBV6-1	TRBJ1-2
CASSPVSGEQFF	TGTGCCAGCAGCCCGGTAAGTGGTGAGCAGTTCTTC	.	.	TRBV5-4	TRBJ2-1
CASSLSGTSPYEQYF	TGTGCCAGCAGCTTATCCGGGACTAGCCCCTACGAGCAGTACTTC	.	TRBD2	TRBV11-1	TRBJ2-7
CASSQSLAGNTGELFF	TGCGCCAGCAGCCAGTCTCTAGCGGGGAACACCGGGGAGCTGTTTTTT	.	TRBD2	TRBV4-1	TRBJ2-2
CATGENRDQETQYF	TGTGCCACCGGGGAGAACAGGGACCAAGAGACCCAGTACTTC	.	.	TRBV24-1	TRBJ2-5
CAISESGGARPGEQFF	TGTGCCATCAGTGAGTCAGGTGGGGCGCGCCCCGGTGAGCAGTTCTTC	.	.	TRBV10-3	TRBJ2-1
CSASFATSPTDTQYF	TGCAGTGCTAGTTTCGCGACTAGTCCCACAGATACGCAGTATTTT	.	.	TRBV20-1	TRBJ2-3
CASSLGVAGNSPLHF	TGTGCCAGCAGCTTAGGGGTGGCGGGAAATTCACCCCTCCACTTT	.	.	TRBV7-9	TRBJ1-6
CASSLRREEETQYF	TGTGCCAGCAGCTTACGGCGGGAGGAAGAGACCCAGTACTTC	.	TRBD2	TRBV7-2	TRBJ2-5
CASSYSWDWEQYF	TGTGCCAGCAGTTACTCGTGGGACTGGGAGCAGTACTTC	few	.	TRBV6-5	TRBJ2-7
CAISDPSSYNEQFF	TGTGCCATCAGTGACCCGAGCTCCTACAATGAGCAGTTCTTC	once	.	TRBV10-3	TRBJ2-1
CASSPTGTYEQYF	TGTGCCAGCAGCCCGACAGGGACCTACGAGCAGTACTTC	.	TRBD1	TRBV3-1/TRBV3-2	TRBJ2-7
CASSAGQQPQPQHF	TGTGCCAGCAGCGCAGGACAGCAGCCTCAGCCCCAGCATTTT	.	.	TRBV5-5	TRBJ1-5
CASSLARKGVPEAFF	TGTGCCAGCAGCTTAGCGCGAAAAGGGGTTCCTGAAGCTTTCTTT	.	.	TRBV7-9	TRBJ1-1
CASSLGIRDRGYGYTF	TGTGCCAGCAGCTTGGGTATTCGGGACAGGGGCTATGGCTACACCTTC	.	TRBD1	TRBV5-8	TRBJ1-2
CASSAGPLNNEQFF	TGTGCCAGCAGTGCAGGGCCCCTAAACAATGAGCAGTTCTTC	.	.	TRBV2	TRBJ2-1
CASSPGAGNSNQPQHF	TGCGCCAGCAGCCCCGGCGCAGGGAATAGCAATCAGCCCCAGCATTTT	.	.	TRBV5-1	TRBJ1-5
CASSERAGGPQTQYF	TGTGCCAGCAGCGAGAGGGCGGGAGGGCCGCAGACCCAGTACTTC	.	TRBD2	TRBV9	TRBJ2-5
CASSIGRDRDGYTF	TGTGCCAGTAGTATAGGCCGGGACAGGGACGGCTACACCTTC	.	TRBD1	TRBV19	TRBJ1-2
CASNPDRVLNTEAFF	TGTGCCAGCAACCCGGACAGGGTCCTAAACACTGAAGCTTTCTTT	.	TRBD1	TRBV28	TRBJ1-1
CSVGGSSGARQETQYF	TGCAGCGTTGGTGGGTCCAGCGGAGCCCGCCAAGAGACCCAGTACTTC	.	.	TRBV29-1	TRBJ2-5
CASSSGQFTDTQYF	TGTGCCAGCAGCTCGGGACAGTTCACAGATACGCAGTATTTT	once	TRBD1	TRBV7-8	TRBJ2-3
CASSRLAGEVAGELFF	TGCGCCAGCAGCAGACTAGCGGGAGAGGTCGCCGGGGAGCTGTTTTTT	.	TRBD2	TRBV5-1	TRBJ2-2
CASSFTSGDYEQYF	TGTGCCAGCAGCTTTACTAGCGGGGACTACGAGCAGTACTTC	.	TRBD2	TRBV11-1	TRBJ2-7
CASSHGGQSTEAFF	TGTGCCAGCAGCCACGGAGGACAGTCGACTGAAGCTTTCTTT	.	.	TRBV3-1/TRBV3-2	TRBJ1-1
CASSWTGATEAFF	TGTGCCAGCAGTTGGACAGGGGCCACTGAAGCTTTCTTT	once	TRBD1	TRBV12-3/TRBV12-4	TRBJ1-1
CASSLAGGLGVSNEQFF	TGCGCCAGCAGCTTGGCCGGAGGACTAGGTGTCTCCAATGAGCAGTTCTTC	.	TRBD2	TRBV5-1	TRBJ2-1
CASSENPGSDTEAFF	TGCGCCAGCAGCGAGAACCCCGGAAGCGACACTGAAGCTTTCTTT	.	.	TRBV5-1	TRBJ1-1
CASRTGAGGHRETQYF	TGTGCCAGCAGAACGGGGGCAGGGGGCCATAGAGAGACCCAGTACTTC	.	TRBD1	TRBV11-1	TRBJ2-5
CASSLPGDSLGYYGYTF	TGTGCCAGCAGCTTACCAGGGGATTCGTTGGGATACTATGGCTACACCTTC	once	.	TRBV7-8	TRBJ1-2
CASSQVGGGNYGYTF	TGTGCCAGCAGCCAAGTTGGGGGCGGAAACTATGGCTACACCTTC	.	.	TRBV3-1/TRBV3-2	TRBJ1-2
CASSPAGLGETQYF	TGTGCCAGCAGTCCAGCGGGGTTGGGGGAGACCCAGTACTTC	.	TRBD2	TRBV27	TRBJ2-5
CASSLVQAGELFF	TGTGCCAGCAGCTTGGTACAGGCCGGGGAGCTGTTTTTT	.	.	TRBV11-1	TRBJ2-2
CASSRPATSGGGTDTQYF	TGTGCCAGCAGTCGACCGGCAACTAGCGGGGGGGGCACAGATACGCAGTATTTT	many	TRBD2	TRBV6-6	TRBJ2-3
CASSLDPGNNEQFF	TGCGCCAGCAGCTTGGATCCAGGAAACAATGAGCAGTTCTTC	once	.	TRBV5-1	TRBJ2-1
CASAPGSGLLPGNTIYF	TGTGCTAGTGCCCCGGGGTCCGGACTGTTACCTGGAAACACCATATATTTT	.	.	TRBV12-5	TRBJ1-3
CASSGTGNEQFF	TGTGCCAGCAGCGGGACTGGGAATGAGCAGTTCTTC	.	.	TRBV7-9	TRBJ2-1
CASKPGLNTGELFF	TGTGCCAGTAAGCCAGGTCTTAACACCGGGGAGCTGTTTTTT	.	.	TRBV19	TRBJ2-2
CASSPGGLAGNTIYF	TGTGCCAGCAGCCCCGGGGGTTTGGCTGGAAACACCATATATTTT	.	.	TRBV5-5	TRBJ1-3
CASSPDRITGELFF	TGTGCCAGCAGCCCCGACAGAATCACCGGGGAGCTGTTTTTT	.	.	TRBV6-5	TRBJ2-2
CARSLGRGREQFF	TGTGCCAGAAGCTTGGGCAGGGGTAGGGAGCAGTTCTTC	.	.	TRBV5-3	TRBJ2-1
CASSVTGNSYEQYF	TGTGCCAGCAGCGTAACGGGGAACTCCTACGAGCAGTACTTC	once	.	TRBV9	TRBJ2-7
CASSATGGSGNTIYF	TGTGCCAGCAGCGCAACAGGCGGCTCTGGAAACACCATATATTTT	.	.	TRBV9	TRBJ1-3
CASSLKYAGGPFNTGELFF	TGTGCCAGCAGCTTAAAGTACGCAGGGGGACCCTTTAACACCGGGGAGCTGTTTTTT	.	TRBD1	TRBV7-9	TRBJ2-2
CASSLDRLDTQYF	TGTGCCAGCAGCTTGGACAGGCTCGATACGCAGTATTTT	.	.	TRBV5-6	TRBJ2-3